Here is one TCR beta chain with its context. One entry per CDR3 protein, called by TCRdb with MiXCR from the RT-PCR reads. The table shows some 570,000 distinct CDR3 sequences, with approximately 11% occurring only once. CDR3 length: 14 residues. In germline, CDR1 is MNHEY, CDR2 SVGEGT. Trimming shortened V by 5 bases and J by 5 bases, and 15 bases separated the two germline ends. This sample is part of a study of response to subunit inactivated influenza vaccine. These sequences were also reported in another study, on T cells expressing NK-cell markers. According to that study: TCR beta libraries carry UMIs added by 5'RACE template switching. The authors derived TCR beta repertoires from sorted CD3+CD56+NKG2C+, CD3+CD56+NKG2C- and CD3+CD56-NKG2C+ T cells. The authors applied an anti-gamma-delta TCR antibody in several experiments, and it restricted sorting to alpha-beta TCR T cells. Among CD8+ T cells from more than five donors, dominant NKG2C+ clonotypes accounted for roughly 1.0-7.0%. Among a few donors, these clonotypes also ranked first in the CD3+CD56-NKG2C+ fraction.

The V gene is TRBV6-2 or TRBV6-3, the J gene TRBJ1-1, with D perhaps TRBD1 (5 bases). This clonotype originated in a man in his forties or fifties who received an inactivated influenza vaccine. The sample in question was PBMCs from blood, obtained on the day of vaccination. The CDR3 region has the DNA TGTGCCAGCAGTAGGGGCGCGACGAGGACTGAAGCTTTCTTT. It encodes CASSRGATRTEAFF.